This T cell receptor (beta chain) was recorded in a study of spatial heterogeneity in lung cancer. The overall study: Researchers sequenced follow-up PBMC samples if they had them, and these came a median of roughly two years after resection.

Deletions cut 0 bases from V and 6 bases from J, with 7 bases between. Germline CDR1 reads KGHSH; CDR2 reads LQKENI. The CDR3 consists of 13 residues. At least ten counts were recorded for this clonotype. Specified time point: blood at routine non-recurrence follow-up after resection. TCRs were sequenced from unsorted whole RNA of tumor, nontumor lung or PBMC. TCRdb re-called the 5' RACE reads through MiXCR, storing one row per CDR3 protein. The sample has tens of thousands of distinct CDR3 sequences, roughly a tenth seen once. This rearrangement joins TRBV18 to TRBJ2-3; D is undetermined. The specimen comprised PBMCs, sampled at follow-up. The sequence came from a male donor with early-stage non-small cell lung cancer. CDR3 DNA sequence: TGTGCCAGCTCACCACCGCAAGGGGATACGCAGTATTTT. This gives the protein CASSPPQGDTQYF.